Below are 26 T cell receptor beta chains sequenced from a single sample in a study of blood T cells in healthy people across ages. Combining a sample-barcoded 5' primer with a J-beta primer mix, a second PCR ran for roughly 7 to 11 cycles. One entry per CDR3 protein results from TCRdb running MiXCR on the 5' RACE reads. The sample records 720,000 or so distinct CDR3 sequences, roughly two fifths being singletons. Sequencing input: blood. The receptor set was obtained from a man older than 75 in good health.

The gene calls are TRBV29-1 and TRBJ1-2; no clear D gene. V was clipped by 4 bases and J by 3 bases, with 18 bases between them. The CDR3 consists of 15 residues. CDR1 is SQVTM, CDR2 ANQGSEA, per germline. The DNA of the CDR3 is TGCAGCGTTGCCCCGACCGTGGACGCGGACTATGGCTACACCTTC. Protein sequence: CSVAPTVDADYGYTF. Filled out from reference TRBV29-1 and TRBJ1-2, the complete variable domain reads SAVISQKPSRDICQRGTSLTIQCQVDSQVTMMFWYRQQPGQSLTLIATANQGSEATYESGFVIDKFPISRPNLTFSTLTVSNMSPEDSSIYLCSVAPTVDADYGYTFGSGTRLTVV.

The rearrangement joins TRBV5-6 to TRBJ2-5, with 12 positions matching TRBD2. This CDR3 region has 16 residues. Trimming removed 2 bases from V and 5 bases from J; junction bases left unmatched: 7. CDR1 and CDR2 (germline): SGHDT, YYEEEE. The CDR3 nucleotides are TGTGCCAGCAGCTTCTCGACTAGCGGGGGCCCGGAGACCCAGTACTTC. Its translation: CASSFSTSGGPETQYF.

This clonotype occurred a few times. This chain uses TRBV18 with TRBJ2-1, with D tentatively TRBD2 (5 bases). This CDR3 contains 13 residues. The germline V and J ends were trimmed by 3 bases and 3 bases, with 6 bases remaining between them. Germline V gene data show CDR1 as KGHSH and CDR2 as LQKENI. CDR3 sequence: CASSPRDYNEQFF. CDR3 nucleotide sequence: TGTGCCAGCTCACCCCGGGACTACAATGAGCAGTTCTTC.

The chain carries TRBV11-2 and TRBJ1-2; D remains ambiguous. Germline CDR1 is SGHAT and CDR2 is FQNNGV. The CDR3 consists of 13 residues. V dropped 5 bases and J dropped 8 bases, with 15 bases sitting between them. The CDR3 is CASSLSLGSGYTF. CDR3 bases: TGTGCCAGCAGCCTATCGCTGGGGTCAGGCTACACCTTC.

This clonotype was seen at least ten times. The rearrangement uses TRBV5-1 and TRBJ2-7; no clear D. V was trimmed by 5 bases and J by 0 bases, leaving 9 bases between them. CDR1 is SGHRS and CDR2 is YFSETQ in the germline V gene. CDR3 length equals 13 residues. CDR3 amino acids: CASSPYPSYEQYF. The CDR3 region has the DNA TGCGCCAGCAGTCCGTACCCCTCCTACGAGCAGTACTTC. The full variable domain, in which reference TRBV5-1 and TRBJ2-7 provide the parts outside the CDR3, is KAGVTQTPRYLIKTRGQQVTLSCSPISGHRSVSWYQQTPGQGLQFLFEYFSETQRNKGNFPGRFSGRQFSNSRSEMNVSTLELGDSALYLCASSPYPSYEQYFGPGTRLTVT.

This sequence joins TRBV7-2 and TRBJ2-7, with D unresolved. CDR1 and CDR2 from the germline V gene are SGHTA and FQGNSA. CDR3 size: 15 residues. V lost 1 base and J lost 2, with 12 bases in between. The CDR3 DNA sequence: TGTGCCAGCAGCTTAGGGCCCGGACGGCCCTACGAGCAGTACTTC. Its translation: CASSLGPGRPYEQYF. The full variable domain, in which reference TRBV7-2 and TRBJ2-7 provide the parts outside the CDR3, is GAGVSQSPSNKVTEKGKDVELRCDPISGHTALYWYRQSLGQGLEFLIYFQGNSAPDKSGLPSDRFSAERTGGSVSTLTIQRTQQEDSAVYLCASSLGPGRPYEQYFGPGTRLTVT.

CDR3 in amino acids: CASSRTGSYGYTF. CDR3 coding DNA: TGTGCCAGCAGCCGGACAGGCTCCTATGGCTACACCTTC. The rearrangement links TRBV6-5 to TRBJ1-2; 7 bases are shared with TRBD1. The germline V gene encodes CDR1 MNHEY and CDR2 SVGAGI. V shed 6 bases, J shed 4 bases, and the junction held 5 bases outside the gene matches. The CDR3 has 13 amino acids.

This chain joins TRBV2 and TRBJ2-7, with D possibly TRBD1 on 6 matching bases. V gave up 6 bases and J gave up 3 bases, with 18 bases separating them. The CDR3 is made up of 15 amino acids. Germline CDR1 is SNHLY and CDR2 is FYNNEI. The CDR3: CASSRQEISYYEQYF. CDR3 DNA sequence: TGTGCCAGCAGCCGACAGGAAATCTCCTACTACGAGCAGTACTTC.

This clonotype was counted a few times. The chain employs TRBV5-1 and TRBJ2-1; D remains ambiguous. Per the germline V gene, CDR1 is SGHRS and CDR2 is YFSETQ. The CDR3 totals 13 residues. V lost 0 bases and J lost 6, with 7 bases in between. CDR3 bases: TGCGCCAGCAGCTTGGCCACCATCAATGAGCAGTTCTTC. This codes for CASSLATINEQFF.

This clonotype appeared a few times. The gene calls are TRBV7-2 and TRBJ2-3; TRBD2 is a possible D gene (5 bases). Between the trimmed V and J ends, which lost 1 base and 2 bases, there was a span of 7 bases. Germline V gene data show CDR1 as SGHTA and CDR2 as FQGNSA. The CDR3 runs to 14 residues. CDR3 protein: CASSLERITDTQYF. The CDR3 DNA follows: TGTGCCAGCAGCTTAGAGCGGATCACAGATACGCAGTATTTT.

This clonotype was counted a single time. V usage is TRBV5-1 and J usage is TRBJ2-7; D gene unclear. V dropped 3 bases and J dropped 7 bases, with 20 bases sitting between them. Germline V gene data show CDR1 as SGHRS and CDR2 as YFSETQ. The CDR3 length is 15 residues. The CDR3 DNA sequence: TGCGCCAGCAGCTCCTCGGACCCGGGTCGCGATGAGCAGTACTTC. It specifies CASSSSDPGRDEQYF.

The chain uses TRBV11-2 and TRBJ2-2; D is unclear. This CDR3 is 13 amino acids long. CDR1 SGHAT and CDR2 FQNNGV come from the germline V gene. The germline V and J ends were trimmed by 6 bases and 5 bases, with 10 bases remaining between them. The CDR3 sequence: CASSLRLTGELFF. The CDR3 DNA follows: TGTGCCAGCAGTCTAAGACTTACCGGGGAGCTGTTTTTT.

As to this clonotype: A junction end diverges from the germline sequence, so it may reflect a read error. The chain links TRBV10-2 to TRBJ2-1, with 9 bases matching TRBD2. The CDR3 is made up of 15 amino acids. In germline, CDR1 is WSHSY, CDR2 SAAADI. CDR3 region: CVSRESGRSYNEQFF. CDR3 coding DNA: TGCGTCAGCAGGGAGAGCGGGAGGTCCTACAATGAGCAGTTCTTC.

This CDR3 is CASGSLAGGPRDTQYF. CDR3 in DNA: TGCGCCAGCGGCTCGCTAGCGGGAGGGCCGAGGGATACGCAGTATTTT. The rearrangement uses TRBV5-1 and TRBJ2-3; TRBD2 agrees at 12 bases. There are 16 residues in the CDR3. V lost 7 bases to trimming and J lost 6 bases; unmatched junction nucleotides: 12. Germline CDR1 and CDR2: SGHRS and YFSETQ. The full variable domain, in which reference TRBV5-1 and TRBJ2-3 provide the parts outside the CDR3, is KAGVTQTPRYLIKTRGQQVTLSCSPISGHRSVSWYQQTPGQGLQFLFEYFSETQRNKGNFPGRFSGRQFSNSRSEMNVSTLELGDSALYLCASGSLAGGPRDTQYFGPGTRLTVL.

J is TRBJ2-5 and V is TRBV2; D might be TRBD1 (7 bases). The DNA end favors TRBJ2-7, so the J call may be wrong. Germline V gives CDR1 SNHLY, CDR2 FYNNEI. CDR3 length: 15 amino acids. DNA for the CDR3: TGTGCCAGCAGGGACCCGACAGGGAGGAACCACGAGCAGTACTTC. It is translated as CASRDPTGRNHEQYF.

This chain uses TRBV20-1 with TRBJ1-4, with D tentatively TRBD1 (5 bases). Trimming pared 1 base from V and 0 bases from J, leaving 12 bases between. This CDR3 is 16 amino acids long. Germline CDR1 and CDR2: DFQATT and SNEGSKA (reference sequence). CDR3 bases: TGCAGTGCTAGAGTAGGCAGGGAGGCAACTAATGAAAAACTGTTTTTT. It specifies CSARVGREATNEKLFF.

As for this clonotype: One junction end does not reproduce the germline sequence, and a read error may be involved. The chain carries TRBV4-1 and TRBJ2-7; 8 positions agree with TRBD2. Germline V gives CDR1 MGHRA, CDR2 YSYEKL. This CDR3 has 14 amino acids. As DNA, the CDR3 is TGCGCCAGCTGCCAAGATAGTCGGGAGGGCGAGCAGTACTTC. It translates to CASCQDSREGEQYF.

The V call is TRBV7-9, the J call TRBJ1-1; no firm D call. The germline CDR1 and CDR2 sequences are SEHNR and FQNEAQ (reference sequence). Between the trimmed V and J ends, which lost 5 bases and 4 bases, there was a span of 11 bases. CDR3 length: 13 amino acids. CDR3 in DNA: TGTGCCAGCAGCCCCTGGAGGGTCACTGAAGCTTTCTTT. Its translation is CASSPWRVTEAFF.

This clonotype occurred a few times. This rearrangement joins TRBV6-5 to TRBJ2-1, with 8 bases matching TRBD2. This CDR3 has 14 residues. CDR1 is MNHEY, CDR2 SVGAGI, per germline. The V segment lost 6 bases and the J segment 8 bases; nucleotides outside the gene matches: 9. The CDR3 loop is CASRSQRGSDEQFF. The CDR3 DNA reads TGTGCCAGCAGGTCCCAGCGGGGGAGCGATGAGCAGTTCTTC.

V and J are TRBV7-2 and TRBJ1-2; D gene ambiguous. V lost 4 bases and J 9 bases, leaving 18 bases between the germline ends. This CDR3 is built from 14 residues. Germline CDR1 and CDR2: SGHTA and FQGNSA. For the CDR3, the DNA is TGTGCCAGCAGCTCCGGAATGAAGAATGGCCGCTACACCTTC. Translated, it gives CASSSGMKNGRYTF. The full variable domain, its missing parts supplied by reference TRBV7-2 and TRBJ1-2, is GAGVSQSPSNKVTEKGKDVELRCDPISGHTALYWYRQSLGQGLEFLIYFQGNSAPDKSGLPSDRFSAERTGGSVSTLTIQRTQQEDSAVYLCASSSGMKNGRYTFGSGTRLTVV.

V and J are TRBV20-1 and TRBJ1-3; D unresolved. Germline V gives CDR1 DFQATT, CDR2 SNEGSKA (reference sequence). The V end lost 3 bases, the J end lost 5 bases, and 17 bases lay between the germline ends. The CDR3 has 15 residues. CDR3 residues: CSASRAADSRNTIYF. CDR3 nucleotide sequence: TGCAGTGCTAGTAGGGCGGCGGATAGTCGAAACACCATATATTTT.

This chain links TRBV14 with TRBJ1-1; D is uncertain. Germline loops: CDR1 SGHDN, CDR2 FVKESK. The CDR3 length is 16 residues. The V and J ends lost 0 bases and 4 bases respectively, with 15 bases between them. The CDR3 bases are TGTGCCAGCAGCCAAGATTTCTCCATACTGGGCACTGAAGCTTTCTTT. Amino acids: CASSQDFSILGTEAFF.

Only a few counts were recorded for this clonotype. This chain connects TRBV20-1 to TRBJ2-1; no definite D call. The tail of the sequence fits TRBJ2-7 better, so the J call may be wrong. The CDR3 consists of 10 residues. Germline assignment: CDR1 DFQATT and CDR2 SNEGSKA (reference sequence). CDR3 residues: CSASDYEQYF. CDR3 nucleotide sequence: TGCAGTGCTAGCGACTACGAGCAGTACTTC.

This clonotype has a count of ten or more. This chain connects TRBV20-1 to TRBJ2-1; possible D gene TRBD2, 6 bases. The germline V gene has CDR1 DFQATT and CDR2 SNEGSKA (reference sequence). The V gene lost 1 base and the J gene lost 2 bases, with 6 bases spanning the gap. This CDR3 has 13 residues. The CDR3 DNA reads as TGCAGTGCTAGAGGGGGGGCCTACAATGAGCAGTTCTTC. Its protein product is CSARGGAYNEQFF.

The chain carries TRBV7-6 and TRBJ2-5; 8 bases are shared with TRBD1. Germline V gives CDR1 SGHVS, CDR2 FNYEAQ. This CDR3 region has 15 residues. Trimming cost V 2 bases and J 2 bases; bases outside gene matches: 4. The CDR3 loop is CASSLIGQGQETQYF. The CDR3, as DNA: TGTGCCAGCAGCTTAATCGGACAGGGACAAGAGACCCAGTACTTC.

This clonotype was seen only a few times. This sequence joins TRBV20-1 and TRBJ2-2; 8 nucleotides align to TRBD2. Germline V gene data show CDR1 as DFQATT and CDR2 as SNEGSKA (reference sequence). This CDR3 comprises 14 residues. The trim removed 2 bases at V and 4 bases at J, leaving 3 bases unmatched. CDR3 amino acids: CSARSGGVTGELFF. The CDR3 coding sequence is TGCAGTGCTAGATCGGGAGGGGTCACCGGGGAGCTGTTTTTT.